This entry lists 16 T cell receptor beta chains sequenced from one sample in a study of T cell responses to AZD1222 COVID-19 vaccine. Produced via immunoSEQ multiplex PCR; TCRdb's table is partial and in-frame only. The repertoire holds over 110,000 clones, with around 93% as singletons. This specimen consisted of peripheral blood, obtained on day 0 of AZD1222 vaccination. The receptors here all came from an adult in good health.

This chain connects TRBV24-1 to TRBJ2-7, with D tentatively TRBD1 (6 bases). The CDR3 extends over 14 amino acids. Germline V lookup: CDR1 KGHDR, CDR2 SFDVKD. Trimming left V 4 bases short and J 5 bases short, with 14 bases between. This CDR3 is CATSEGARSDEQYF. The CDR3 DNA reads as TGTGCCACCAGTGAGGGGGCCAGGTCAGACGAGCAGTACTTC.

V gene TRBV15 combines with J gene TRBJ1-4; a possible D gene is TRBD1 (5 bases). Germline V lookup: CDR1 LNHNV, CDR2 YYDKDF (reference sequence). Trimming stripped 6 bases from V and 7 bases from J, with 15 bases between. The CDR3 is made up of 14 amino acids. The CDR3 DNA reads TGTGCCACCAGGGCCGGGACGTACCGTGAAAAACTGTTTTTT. Its translation is CATRAGTYREKLFF.

The J gene is TRBJ1-5, the V gene TRBV7-6; D might be TRBD1 (6 bases). The germline V gene encodes CDR1 SGHVS and CDR2 FNYEAQ. V dropped 5 bases and J dropped 6 bases, with 23 bases sitting between them. This CDR3 region has 17 residues. The CDR3 here is CASSPLSHNRAGQPQHF. CDR3 DNA: TGTGCCAGCAGCCCCCTCTCCCATAACAGGGCTGGTCAGCCCCAGCATTTT. The whole variable domain, filled in from reference TRBV7-6 and TRBJ1-5, reads GAGVSQSPRYKVTKRGQDVALRCDPISGHVSLYWYRQALGQGPEFLTYFNYEAQQDKSGLPNDRFSAERPEGSISTLTIQRTEQRDSAMYRCASSPLSHNRAGQPQHFGDGTRLSIL.

The rearrangement uses TRBV2 and TRBJ2-7; D call uncertain. The germline V gene has CDR1 SNHLY and CDR2 FYNNEI. Trimming shortened V by 4 bases and J by 0 bases, and 10 bases separated the two germline ends. This CDR3 comprises 14 residues. CDR3 sequence: CASSGQLISYEQYF. The CDR3 coding sequence is TGTGCCAGCAGTGGTCAGCTGATCTCCTACGAGCAGTACTTC.

The chain couples TRBV5-5 to TRBJ2-5; D may be TRBD1 (7 bases). Per the germline V gene, CDR1 is SGHKS and CDR2 is YYEKEE (reference sequence). V lost 3 bases and J lost 7, with 13 bases in between. The CDR3 runs 13 residues. Here the CDR3 DNA reads TGTGCCAGCAGCTCTGGACAGGAGGGGACCCAGTACTTC. It yields the protein CASSSGQEGTQYF. The full variable domain, in which reference TRBV5-5 and TRBJ2-5 provide the parts outside the CDR3, is DAGVTQSPTHLIKTRGQQVTLRCSPISGHKSVSWYQQVLGQGPQFIFQYYEKEERGRGNFPDRFSARQFPNYSSELNVNALLLGDSALYLCASSSGQEGTQYFGPGTRLLVL.

This clone was recorded only once. The genes are TRBV10-3 and TRBJ2-5, with TRBD2 as a possible D gene (6 bases). The ends were cut back, 2 bases at V and 4 bases at J, with 8 bases in the middle. Looked up from germline, CDR1 is ENHRY and CDR2 is SYGVKD. CDR3 length equals 13 residues. The CDR3 loop reads CAISEAGRETQYF. Here the CDR3 DNA reads TGTGCCATCAGTGAGGCGGGGCGAGAGACCCAGTACTTC.

The CDR3 is CATSDLIGLQASSTDTQYF. DNA of the CDR3: TGTGCCACCAGTGATTTGATTGGCTTGCAAGCCTCTAGCACAGATACGCAGTATTTT. The V call is TRBV24-1, the J call TRBJ2-3, with D unclear. V shed 0 bases and J shed 0 bases, with 18 bases lying between them. Germline V gene lookup returns CDR1 KGHDR and CDR2 SFDVKD. The CDR3 length is 19 residues.

The rearrangement links TRBV25-1 to TRBJ1-4; D is possibly TRBD1 (5 bases). The V gene's germline CDR1 is MGHDK and CDR2 SYGVNS. V lost 1 base and J lost 6, with 21 bases in between. This CDR3 spans 18 amino acids. The CDR3 sequence is CASSESKLALGRYEKLFF. CDR3 sequence (DNA): TGTGCCAGCAGTGAATCTAAGTTGGCGTTGGGACGGTATGAAAAACTGTTTTTT.

J is TRBJ2-7 and V is TRBV9, with TRBD1 as a possible D gene (5 bases). Per the germline V gene, CDR1 is SGDLS and CDR2 is YYNGEE. The CDR3 is 14 amino acids. Trimming stripped 0 bases from V and 2 bases from J, with 9 bases between. DNA of the CDR3: TGTGCCAGCAGCGTAGGGACACCCACCTACGAGCAGTACTTC. Translation: CASSVGTPTYEQYF.

The chain couples TRBV14 to TRBJ2-1; D is perhaps TRBD1 (6 bases). The CDR3 is made up of 15 amino acids. V lost 4 bases and J lost 4, with 14 bases in between. Germline values: CDR1 SGHDN, CDR2 FVKESK. CDR3 in amino acids: CASSPRRGPYNEQFF. CDR3 sequence (DNA): TGTGCCAGCAGCCCCCGCAGGGGACCTTACAATGAGCAGTTCTTC.

This rearrangement joins TRBV3-1 (or the pseudogene TRBV3-2) to TRBJ1-4, with 8 bases matching TRBD1. The CDR3 extends over 15 amino acids. The V gene's germline CDR1 is LGHDT and CDR2 YNNKEL (reference sequence). With V trimmed by 1 base and J by 6 bases, 4 bases remained unmatched. The CDR3 bases are TGTGCCAGCAGCCAAGGACAGGGGACCGATGAAAAACTGTTTTTT. This translates into CASSQGQGTDEKLFF.

The rearrangement links TRBV3-1 (or the pseudogene TRBV3-2) to TRBJ2-1; a possible D gene is TRBD2 (5 bases). CDR3 length: 16 amino acids. Germline CDR1 and CDR2: LGHDT and YNNKEL (reference sequence). Trimming stripped 4 bases from V and 6 bases from J, with 19 bases between. The CDR3 here is CASSPARESTLNEQFF. For the CDR3, the DNA is TGTGCCAGCAGCCCTGCAAGGGAGAGCACCCTCAATGAGCAGTTCTTC.

V usage is TRBV3-1 (or the pseudogene TRBV3-2) and J usage is TRBJ1-2; D unclear. V dropped 1 base and J dropped 8 bases, with 8 bases sitting between them. The CDR3 covers 12 residues. Germline CDR1 and CDR2: LGHDT and YNNKEL (reference sequence). CDR3 sequence: CASSQGAVGYTF. Written as DNA, the CDR3 is TGTGCCAGCAGCCAAGGGGCGGTAGGCTACACCTTC.

The V call is TRBV18, the J call TRBJ2-1; TRBD2 matches 8 bases. The length of the CDR3 is 12 residues. CDR1 and CDR2 (germline): KGHSH, LQKENI. The ends lost 5 bases at V and 10 bases at J; junction bases unmatched: 4. The CDR3 protein is CASSSRLAEQFF. CDR3 DNA: TGTGCCAGCTCATCTCGACTAGCGGAGCAGTTCTTC.

The rearrangement uses TRBV19 and TRBJ2-6; D is possibly TRBD2 (5 bases). The V end was cut by 6 bases, the J end by 1 base, with 13 bases between. CDR3 size: 16 residues. Germline V lookup: CDR1 LNHDA, CDR2 SQIVND (reference sequence). In DNA, the CDR3 is TGTGCCAGTAGCAGGACTGCCGGATCTGGGGCCAACGTCCTGACTTTC. This encodes CASSRTAGSGANVLTF.

The chain has TRBV19 and TRBJ2-2; possibly TRBD1 for D (6 bases). Germline CDR1 reads LNHDA; CDR2 reads SQIVND (reference sequence). With 4 bases removed from V and 5 bases from J, the gap between germline ends came to 23 bases. There are 18 residues in the CDR3. CDR3 protein: CASSKSPTNRVETGELFF. The DNA for the CDR3 is TGTGCCAGTAGTAAATCCCCTACAAACAGGGTTGAAACCGGGGAGCTGTTTTTT.